This T cell receptor beta chain was retrieved from a study of cytomegalovirus exposure and HLA in healthy donors. Study results and caveats: Most TCR sequences were uncommon, yet certain public TCRs appeared in many donors.

Germline values: CDR1 SGHVS, CDR2 FNYEAQ. V gave up 5 bases and J gave up 5 bases, with 13 bases separating them. The CDR3 contains 15 residues. This clone has just a few counts. Its antigen is not known. Generated by immunoSEQ multiplex PCR, the TCRdb table keeps only in-frame clones and is missing some. The table lists some 290,000 clones, approximately 91% of them singletons. V gene TRBV7-6 combines with J gene TRBJ1-6; the D gene is possibly TRBD1 (6 bases). This clonotype was obtained from a man aged 25-45 years in good health and CMV-seronegative. Sequencing input: PBMCs. The CDR3 DNA reads TGTGCCAGCAGCGCGGGGGGGGCGAATAATTCACCCCTCCACTTT. Its protein product is CASSAGGANNSPLHF.